What follows are 17 T cell receptor beta chains derived from one specimen sequenced in a study of T cell responses to AZD1222 COVID-19 vaccine. Repertoires were generated with immunoSEQ multiplex PCR, while TCRdb's copy carries only in-frame clones and drops some. Altogether about 84,000 clones are present, about 82% being singletons, with the ten largest covering 5.6%. Sequenced here: peripheral blood, sampled 28 days after the second AZD1222 dose. These receptor sequences come from an adult who received the AZD1222 COVID-19 vaccine.

This clone was counted a few times. V and J are TRBV30 and TRBJ1-2, with D perhaps TRBD1 (5 bases). The CDR3 spans 14 residues. Germline CDR1 is GTSNPN and CDR2 is SVGIG (reference sequence). Between the trimmed V and J ends, which lost 2 bases and 2 bases, there was a span of 12 bases. In nucleotides, the CDR3 is TGTGCCTGGAGTACGGGACGGGTAAACTATGGCTACACCTTC. Amino acid sequence: CAWSTGRVNYGYTF.

V and J are TRBV7-9 and TRBJ2-7, with D hard to call. V gave up 4 bases and J gave up 2 bases, with 3 bases separating them. This CDR3 comprises 11 residues. Germline V lookup: CDR1 SEHNR, CDR2 FQNEAQ (reference sequence). CDR3 in amino acids: CASSSAYEQYF. The DNA of the CDR3 is TGTGCCAGCAGCTCTGCCTACGAGCAGTACTTC.

The V and J genes are TRBV28 and TRBJ2-7; 9 positions agree with TRBD1. The germline V gene has CDR1 MDHEN and CDR2 SYDVKM. The CDR3 spans 14 residues. Trimming at V came to 8 bases and at J to 2 bases, leaving 7 bases not matched to a gene. The CDR3 reads CASLGTGWAYEQYF. For the CDR3, the DNA is TGTGCCAGCCTAGGGACAGGGTGGGCCTACGAGCAGTACTTC.

This clone occurred once. V is TRBV29-1 and J is TRBJ1-2; 8 bases fit TRBD1. Germline V gene data show CDR1 as SQVTM and CDR2 as ANQGSEA. The CDR3 sequence is 12 residues long. The V and J ends lost 3 bases and 6 bases, in that order; junction bases with no gene match: 3. Here the CDR3 reads CSVDGQGHGYTF. The DNA of the CDR3 is TGCAGCGTTGACGGACAGGGCCATGGCTACACCTTC.

The chain couples TRBV5-4 to TRBJ2-1; D may be TRBD2 (5 bases). Germline V gives CDR1 SGHNT, CDR2 YYREEE (reference sequence). The length of the CDR3 is 15 residues. Trimming shortened V by 2 bases and J by 4 bases, and 13 bases separated the two germline ends. The CDR3 spells CASSFGRVQYNEQFF. CDR3 in DNA: TGTGCCAGCAGCTTTGGGCGGGTCCAATACAATGAGCAGTTCTTC.

The V gene is TRBV10-1, the J gene TRBJ2-1; TRBD1 matches 9 bases. This CDR3 is built from 13 residues. Germline V lookup: CDR1 WNHNN, CDR2 SYGVQD (reference sequence). The J segment lost 6 bases and the V segment lost 6 bases, leaving 3 bases of the junction unmatched. CDR3 in amino acids: CASRPTGGNEQFF. In nucleotides, the CDR3 is TGCGCCAGCAGGCCGACAGGGGGCAATGAGCAGTTCTTC.

The rearrangement joins TRBV3-1 (or the pseudogene TRBV3-2) to TRBJ2-3; 7 bases line up with TRBD1. This CDR3 spans 14 amino acids. V shed 2 bases and J 6 bases; nucleotides not matched to a gene: 5. Germline assignment: CDR1 LGHDT and CDR2 YNNKEL (reference sequence). CDR3 DNA: TGTGCCAGCAGCCAAAGAGGGGGCGGGGATACGCAGTATTTT. Amino acid sequence: CASSQRGGGDTQYF.

The V gene is TRBV19, the J gene TRBJ2-1; TRBD2 matches at 8 bases. V dropped 6 bases and J dropped 10; count of bases not matched to a gene: 11. The CDR3 consists of 14 residues. Per germline, CDR1 LNHDA and CDR2 SQIVND (reference sequence). The CDR3: CASRPGLDVLEQFF. As DNA, the CDR3 is TGTGCCAGTAGACCGGGACTAGACGTTTTGGAGCAGTTCTTC.

A note on this clone: One end of the junction does not line up with germline, which may come from a read error. The chain carries TRBV19 and TRBJ1-1; D not resolved. The CDR3 sequence is 12 residues long. From germline, CDR1 is LNHDA and CDR2 SQIVND (reference sequence). The CDR3 here is CASSIEGGQPGF. CDR3 DNA: TGTGCCAGTAGTATAGAGGGAGGGCAGCCGGGCTTT.

The chain uses TRBV21-1 and TRBJ2-7; TRBD2, the table's D call, was not compared with the DNA. TRBV21-1 is a documented pseudogene. The CDR3 contains 17 residues. In DNA form, the CDR3 reads TGTGCCAGCAGCCCCGCGGGGGCAGGGACCTCGCGCTACGAGCAGTACTTC. Translating it yields CASSPAGAGTSRYEQYF.

This rearrangement joins TRBV18 to TRBJ1-2; D perhaps matches TRBD1 (6 bases). This CDR3 contains 14 residues. With 2 bases removed from V and 4 bases from J, the gap between germline ends came to 11 bases. CDR1 is KGHSH, CDR2 LQKENI, per germline. The CDR3 nucleotides read TGTGCCAGCTCACCAGGGGGCGAAGCCTATGGCTACACCTTC. This gives the protein CASSPGGEAYGYTF.

The chain joins TRBV5-1 to TRBJ2-5, with D perhaps TRBD2 (6 bases). The CDR3 is 12 amino acids. Germline CDR1 SGHRS, CDR2 YFSETQ. V was pared by 6 bases and J by 5 bases, with 11 bases between. CDR3 region: CASNGGRETQYF. The CDR3 nucleotides are TGCGCCAGCAACGGGGGACGTGAGACCCAGTACTTC.

The chain links TRBV14 to TRBJ1-6; 10 positions match TRBD1. The CDR3 length is 14 residues. CDR1 is SGHDN, CDR2 FVKESK, per germline. The V and J ends lost 6 bases and 7 bases, in that order; junction bases with no gene match: 3. The CDR3 DNA sequence: TGTGCCAGCAGGAGGACAGGGGGGAATTCACCCCTCCACTTT. It translates to CASRRTGGNSPLHF. The full variable domain, in which reference TRBV14 and TRBJ1-6 provide the parts outside the CDR3, is EAGVTQFPSHSVIEKGQTVTLRCDPISGHDNLYWYRRVMGKEIKFLLHFVKESKQDESGMPNNRFLAERTGGTYSTLKVQPAELEDSGVYFCASRRTGGNSPLHFGNGTRLTVT.

The chain combines TRBV7-9 with TRBJ1-3; no firm D call. Germline lookup yields CDR1 SEHNR and CDR2 FQNEAQ (reference sequence). Trimming cost V 1 base and J 4 bases, with 5 bases left between them. This CDR3 has 13 residues. CDR3 sequence (DNA): TGTGCCAGCAGCTTAGAGGAGGGAAACACCATATATTTT. It yields the protein CASSLEEGNTIYF.

The chain joins TRBV30 to TRBJ2-3; no definite D call. CDR1 and CDR2 from the germline V gene are GTSNPN and SVGIG (reference sequence). Trimming removed 0 bases at V and 4 bases at J, with 8 bases between. This CDR3 spans 13 amino acids. This CDR3 is CAWSVRSADTQYF. As DNA, the CDR3 is TGTGCCTGGAGTGTACGGTCGGCAGATACGCAGTATTTT. The whole variable domain, filled in from reference TRBV30 and TRBJ2-3, reads SQTIHQWPATLVQPVGSPLSLECTVEGTSNPNLYWYRQAAGRGLQLLFYSVGIGQISSEVPQNLSASRPQDRQFILSSKKLLLSDSGFYLCAWSVRSADTQYFGPGTRLTVL.

CDR3: CASTRVGSYNEQFF. In DNA, the CDR3 is TGTGCCAGCACCAGGGTGGGCTCCTACAATGAGCAGTTCTTC. The chain carries TRBV5-4 and TRBJ2-1; maybe TRBD1 (5 bases). CDR3 length: 14 residues. V was trimmed by 6 bases and J by 0 bases, leaving 10 bases between them. From germline, CDR1 is SGHNT and CDR2 YYREEE (reference sequence).

The rearrangement uses TRBV7-3 and TRBJ2-3; TRBD1 matches 8 bases. With V trimmed by 5 bases and J by 2 bases, 12 bases remained unmatched. The CDR3 is 17 amino acids. Per germline, CDR1 SGHTA and CDR2 FQGTGA. CDR3 in DNA: TGTGCCAGCAGCCGCAGGGGCGGACAGGGAGACACAGATACGCAGTATTTT. It translates to CASSRRGGQGDTDTQYF.